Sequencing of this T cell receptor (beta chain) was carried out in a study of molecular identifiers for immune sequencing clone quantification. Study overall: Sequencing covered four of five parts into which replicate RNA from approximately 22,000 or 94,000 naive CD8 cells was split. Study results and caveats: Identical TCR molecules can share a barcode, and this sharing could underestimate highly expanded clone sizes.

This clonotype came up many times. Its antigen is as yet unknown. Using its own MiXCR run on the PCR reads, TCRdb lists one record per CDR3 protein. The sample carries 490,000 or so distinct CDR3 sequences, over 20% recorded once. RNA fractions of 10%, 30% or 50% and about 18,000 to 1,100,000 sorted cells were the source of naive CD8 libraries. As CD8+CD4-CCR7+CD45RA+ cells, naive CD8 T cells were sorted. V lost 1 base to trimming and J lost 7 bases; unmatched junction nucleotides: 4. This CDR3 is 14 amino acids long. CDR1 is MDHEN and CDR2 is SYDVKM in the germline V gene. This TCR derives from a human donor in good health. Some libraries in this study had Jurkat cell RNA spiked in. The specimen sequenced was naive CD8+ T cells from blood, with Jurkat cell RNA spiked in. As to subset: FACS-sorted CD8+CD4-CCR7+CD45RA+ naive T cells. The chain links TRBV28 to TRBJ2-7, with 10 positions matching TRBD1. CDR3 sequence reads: CASSLFGTGVEQYF. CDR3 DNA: TGTGCCAGCAGTTTATTTGGGACAGGGGTAGAGCAGTACTTC. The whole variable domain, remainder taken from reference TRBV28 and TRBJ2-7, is DVKVTQSSRYLVKRTGEKVFLECVQDMDHENMFWYRQDPGLGLRLIYFSYDVKMKEKGDIPEGYSVSREKKERFSLILESASTNQTSMYLCASSLFGTGVEQYFGPGTRLTVT.